The entry below describes one T cell receptor (beta chain). This CDR3 spans 12 amino acids. V dropped 4 bases and J dropped 13 bases, with 16 bases sitting between them. This entry belongs to a study of blood T cell repertoires in COVID-19. The assay was immunoSEQ multiplex PCR, and TCRdb's table has in-frame clones only and misses some. The repertoire holds about 480,000 clones, with around 87% as singletons. The sequence came from a woman between 35 and 50 years old who had recovered from COVID-19. The gene calls are TRBV12-3 or TRBV12-4 and TRBJ1-2; D gene ambiguous. Specimen: PBMCs or T cells enriched from blood (not recorded which). The CDR3 loop reads CASSSVPGFVTF. The CDR3 region has the DNA TGTGCCAGCAGTTCCGTCCCGGGATTTGTCACCTTC.